These 24 T cell receptor beta chains were sequenced from one sample in a study of T cells in Graves' hyperthyroidism and ophthalmopathy (dated by TCRdb to between 2018 and 2021). Library prep was done by multiplex PCR. The sequencer listed for this sample is Illumina HiSeq 2000. TCR beta CDR3 regions were amplified from RNA transcripts. A first-round RT-PCR of the TCR CDR3 used the HTBI primer set with the Qiagen OneStep RT-PCR kit. In-frame beta chains were kept once TCRdb had trimmed the public reads at Q25 with fastp and called clones with MiXCR. Each CDR3 protein gets just one entry, which takes the most common genes and DNA from the rows behind it. The sample includes around 360,000 distinct CDR3 sequences, with 12% to 15% observed a single time. The leading ten clones occupy approximately 19% of the sample. The sequenced sample consisted of blood. Every receptor here comes from a woman aged 60 to 75 with Graves' ophthalmopathy.

This clonotype was seen only a few times. The V and J genes are TRBV6-1 and TRBJ1-1; no definite D call. CDR1 and CDR2 (germline): MNHNS, SASEGT. V dropped 4 bases and J dropped 5 bases, with 14 bases sitting between them. The CDR3 is made up of 14 amino acids. The CDR3 is CASSVKGGGTEAFF. The CDR3 DNA sequence: TGTGCCAGCAGTGTTAAGGGTGGTGGTACTGAAGCTTTCTTT.

This clonotype appeared many times. The chain joins TRBV5-1 to TRBJ2-1, with 9 bases matching TRBD1. In germline, CDR1 is SGHRS, CDR2 YFSETQ. The CDR3 totals 15 residues. V gave up 4 bases and J gave up 2 bases; unmatched junction bases: 4. CDR3 protein: CASSPTGGTYNEQFF. CDR3 in DNA: TGCGCCAGCAGCCCGACAGGGGGAACCTACAATGAGCAGTTCTTC.

This clonotype showed up many times. This chain links TRBV28 with TRBJ1-5, with a tentative D call TRBD1 (6 bases). CDR1 MDHEN and CDR2 SYDVKM come from the germline V gene. V lost 5 bases and J 8 bases, leaving 10 bases between the germline ends. This CDR3 is 12 amino acids long. For the CDR3, the DNA is TGTGCCAGCAGTCAGGGGTGGGAGCCCCAGCATTTT. Translated: CASSQGWEPQHF.

This clonotype was counted many times. The V and J genes are TRBV20-1 and TRBJ2-5; TRBD2 aligns across 13 bases. Germline V gene lookup returns CDR1 DFQATT and CDR2 SNEGSKA (reference sequence). The CDR3 consists of 15 residues. Trimming at V came to 5 bases and at J to 7 bases, leaving 10 bases not matched to a gene. The CDR3 DNA reads as TGCAGTGCTGACGGACTAGCGGGAGCCCAGGGGACCCAGTACTTC. Encoded protein: CSADGLAGAQGTQYF.

The chain has TRBV13 and TRBJ2-5; TRBD1 agrees at 9 bases. Germline-derived CDR1 and CDR2 are PRHDT and FYEKMQ (reference sequence). The length of the CDR3 is 17 residues. The V segment lost 5 bases and the J segment 5 bases; nucleotides outside the gene matches: 15. The CDR3 here is CASSPRTGEGKWETQYF. The CDR3 nucleotides are TGTGCCAGCAGCCCACGGACAGGGGAAGGGAAGTGGGAGACCCAGTACTTC.

This clonotype was detected ten times or more. The gene calls are TRBV28 and TRBJ2-7; D not certain. Germline V gene data show CDR1 as MDHEN and CDR2 as SYDVKM. The CDR3 consists of 12 residues. With 6 bases removed from V and 4 bases from J, the gap between germline ends came to 10 bases. CDR3: CASSYTRYEQYF. As DNA, the CDR3 is TGTGCCAGCAGCTACACACGTTACGAGCAGTACTTC.

This clonotype was found many times. V usage is TRBV4-1 and J usage is TRBJ2-7; 8 bases agree with TRBD2. With 0 bases clipped from V and 4 bases from J, the junction kept 11 bases outside the gene matches. The CDR3 contains 17 residues. The germline CDR1 and CDR2 sequences are MGHRA and YSYEKL. DNA of the CDR3: TGCGCCAGCAGCCAAGAAGGTCAAGCGGGAGCGCCTTACGAGCAGTACTTC. Its translation is CASSQEGQAGAPYEQYF.

The chain couples TRBV29-1 to TRBJ2-7, with a tentative D call TRBD1 (6 bases). This CDR3 is 12 amino acids long. Germline CDR1 and CDR2: SQVTM and ANQGSEA. V shed 2 bases and J shed 3 bases, with 8 bases lying between them. The CDR3: CSVEIRGYEQYF. In DNA, the CDR3 is TGCAGCGTTGAAATCAGGGGCTACGAGCAGTACTTC.

This clonotype came up a few times. The junction differs from germline at one of its ends, possibly a read error. The rearrangement joins TRBV20-1 to TRBJ2-3; maybe TRBD2 (5 bases). The CDR3 loop spans 11 amino acids. Looked up from germline, CDR1 is DFQATT and CDR2 is SNEGSKA (reference sequence). CDR3 nucleotide sequence: TGCAGTGCCAGAGGGACAGATACGCAGTATTTT. This sequence encodes CSARGTDTQYF.

The chain links TRBV3-1 to TRBJ2-1; possible D gene TRBD2, 7 bases. Deletions cut 1 base from V and 6 bases from J, with 19 bases between. CDR1 is LGHDT, CDR2 YNNKEL, per germline (reference sequence). The length of the CDR3 is 17 residues. CDR3: CASSQGGGPTRGNEQFF. The CDR3 DNA is TGTGCCAGCAGCCAAGGGGGGGGGCCGACCCGGGGCAATGAGCAGTTCTTC.

This clonotype was found many times. The V call is TRBV30, the J call TRBJ2-3; D is possibly TRBD1 or TRBD2 (5 bases each). The germline V and J ends were trimmed by 6 bases and 8 bases, with 27 bases remaining between them. Germline V lookup: CDR1 GTSNPN, CDR2 SVGIG (reference sequence). CDR3 length: 16 residues. The CDR3 protein is CACRPARDLARATQYF. As DNA, the CDR3 is TGTGCCTGCCGACCAGCCCGGGACCTGGCGCGGGCTACGCAGTATTTT. Together with reference TRBV30 and TRBJ2-3, the CDR3 gives the full variable domain: SQTIHQWPATLVQPVGSPLSLECTVEGTSNPNLYWYRQAAGRGLQLLFYSVGIGQISSEVPQNLSASRPQDRQFILSSKKLLLSDSGFYLCACRPARDLARATQYFGPGTRLTVL.

There are a few counts of this clonotype. The rearrangement links TRBV3-1 to TRBJ2-1; D call uncertain. Germline CDR1 reads LGHDT; CDR2 reads YNNKEL (reference sequence). The CDR3 loop spans 13 amino acids. Trimming removed 1 base from V and 3 bases from J, with 4 bases in between. The CDR3 DNA reads as TGTGCCAGCAGCCAAGTAGACTACAATGAGCAGTTCTTC. This encodes CASSQVDYNEQFF.

At least ten counts were recorded for this clonotype. The chain has TRBV20-1 and TRBJ2-5; TRBD2 agrees at 16 bases. Looked up from germline, CDR1 is DFQATT and CDR2 is SNEGSKA (reference sequence). V lost 0 bases and J lost 4; bases outside the gene matches: 17. This CDR3 contains 21 residues. CDR3 bases: TGCAGTGCTAGAGAAATAATTGGGACTAGCGGGAGGGCCGGTGGTGGAGAGACCCAGTACTTC. The encoded protein is CSAREIIGTSGRAGGGETQYF.

This clonotype was observed at least ten times. The V gene is TRBV2, the J gene TRBJ2-2, with TRBD2 as a possible D gene (5 bases). The germline V and J ends were trimmed by 4 bases and 0 bases, with 9 bases remaining between them. Germline assignment: CDR1 SNHLY and CDR2 FYNNEI. The CDR3 length is 15 residues. The CDR3 sequence: CASSGGVANTGELFF. In DNA, the CDR3 is TGTGCCAGCAGTGGGGGAGTTGCGAACACCGGGGAGCTGTTTTTT.

There are many counts of this clonotype. CDR3 region: CSASWTGSETQYF. CDR3 nucleotides: TGCAGTGCTTCCTGGACAGGGAGCGAGACCCAGTACTTC. The chain combines TRBV20-1 with TRBJ2-5; 8 nucleotides agree with TRBD1. The length of the CDR3 is 13 residues. The germline CDR1 and CDR2 sequences are DFQATT and SNEGSKA (reference sequence). V was pared by 5 bases and J by 5 bases, with 7 bases of the junction left unmatched.

J is TRBJ2-1 and V is TRBV20-1; 9 positions match TRBD1. Trimming removed 6 bases from V and 0 bases from J; junction bases left unmatched: 6. The CDR3 sequence is 15 residues long. Germline V gene lookup returns CDR1 DFQATT and CDR2 SNEGSKA (reference sequence). In nucleotides, the CDR3 is TGCAGTGCGAGAACGGGACAGGGCTCCTACAATGAGCAGTTCTTC. Its protein product is CSARTGQGSYNEQFF.

This clonotype was counted at least ten times. The chain employs TRBV5-1 and TRBJ2-7; the D is unclear. Trimming took off 0 bases at V and 5 bases at J, with 9 bases between the two ends. This CDR3 has 13 residues. Looked up from germline, CDR1 is SGHRS and CDR2 is YFSETQ. The DNA of the CDR3 is TGCGCCAGCAGCTTGGACGGCAGAAACGAGCAGTACTTC. It yields the protein CASSLDGRNEQYF.

This clonotype showed up many times. CDR3 sequence: CAWSAEETQYF. The DNA of the CDR3 is TGTGCCTGGAGTGCCGAAGAGACCCAGTACTTC. The chain links TRBV30 to TRBJ2-5; D remains unclear. The V and J ends lost 1 base and 3 bases respectively, with 3 bases between them. Germline CDR1 is GTSNPN and CDR2 is SVGIG (reference sequence). The CDR3 contains 11 residues.

The chain recombines TRBV5-1 with TRBJ2-7; possibly TRBD1 or TRBD2 for D (5 bases each). V dropped 2 bases and J dropped 6 bases, with 9 bases sitting between them. Germline CDR1 SGHRS, CDR2 YFSETQ. This CDR3 region has 12 residues. CDR3 DNA sequence: TGCGCCAGCAGCTTCGAGGGGACCGAGCAGTACTTC. Amino acids: CASSFEGTEQYF.

This clonotype has more than one count but fewer than ten. The gene calls are TRBV28 and TRBJ1-6; no firm D call. Germline V gene sequence: CDR1 MDHEN, CDR2 SYDVKM. CDR3 length: 15 residues. Trimming left V 5 bases short and J 0 bases short, with 8 bases between. The CDR3 nucleotides are TGTGCCAGCAGTCGCCGGGGCTCCTATAATTCACCCCTCCACTTT. It encodes CASSRRGSYNSPLHF.

This clonotype was detected many times. V gene TRBV7-9 combines with J gene TRBJ2-3; D unresolved. V was clipped by 1 base and J by 3 bases, with 8 bases between them. This CDR3 comprises 14 residues. CDR1 and CDR2 (germline): SEHNR, FQNEAQ (reference sequence). Here the CDR3 DNA reads TGTGCCAGCAGCTTAGATACAGAAACAGATACGCAGTATTTT. Translating it yields CASSLDTETDTQYF.

This clonotype was recorded many times. The chain employs TRBV5-1 and TRBJ1-5, with TRBD1 matching over 7 bases. Per germline, CDR1 SGHRS and CDR2 YFSETQ. With V trimmed by 4 bases and J by 5 bases, 9 bases remained unmatched. This CDR3 has 15 residues. CDR3 in DNA: TGCGCCAGCAGCCTTACCGGGACAGTTGATCAGCCCCAGCATTTT. It specifies CASSLTGTVDQPQHF.

The chain carries TRBV4-1 and TRBJ2-3; TRBD2 might be the D (6 bases). From germline, CDR1 is MGHRA and CDR2 YSYEKL. The CDR3 has 15 residues. Trimming took 3 bases from V and 4 from J, leaving 14 bases between them. The CDR3 here is CASSHSGERADTQYF. In nucleotides, the CDR3 is TGCGCCAGCAGCCATTCGGGAGAGAGGGCAGATACGCAGTATTTT.

This clonotype was detected only a few times. The chain employs TRBV27 and TRBJ2-2; 9 positions agree with TRBD1. The J segment lost 6 bases and the V segment lost 6 bases, leaving 8 bases of the junction unmatched. This CDR3 is 15 amino acids long. Germline loops: CDR1 MNHEY, CDR2 SMNVEV (reference sequence). CDR3 coding DNA: TGTGCCAGCAGCGCCCTGGGACAGGGTCCCGGGGAGCTGTTTTTT. It translates to CASSALGQGPGELFF.